This T cell receptor (beta chain) emerged from a study of T cell responses to AZD1222 COVID-19 vaccine. Study findings and constraints: Reportedly, close to half of spike-specific TCRs are directed against unmutated variant regions.

This clone was recorded only once. As yet, its antigen is unknown. This same CDR3 is encoded by further DNA sequences in the sample. Here immunoSEQ multiplex PCR was the method, and the copy in TCRdb shows in-frame clones only, minus some. Of roughly 180,000 clones in the sample, approximately 90% were seen once. The receptor was isolated from an adult in good health. The source was peripheral blood, collected on day 0 of AZD1222 vaccination.

DNA of the CDR3: TGTGCCAGCAGCCTAGGCTACGAGCAGTACTTC. The encoded protein is CASSLGYEQYF. This rearrangement joins TRBV6-5 to TRBJ2-7; D gene uncertain. The V gene lost 6 bases and the J gene lost 3 bases, with 6 bases spanning the gap. This CDR3 is built from 11 residues. Germline V lookup: CDR1 MNHEY, CDR2 SVGAGI.